This entry lists 30 T cell receptor beta chains sequenced from one sample in a study of blood T cells in healthy people across ages. Using a J-beta primer mix together with a sample-barcoded 5' primer, a second PCR was run for about 7 to 12 cycles. TCRdb independently ran MiXCR on the 5' RACE reads; one entry per CDR3 protein. The table has 1 million or so distinct CDR3 sequences, roughly 45% seen once. The sample was blood. The receptors originated from an older woman in good health.

The V and J genes are TRBV11-1 and TRBJ2-1; D is undetermined. The J call is doubtful: the DNA matches TRBJ2-7 better. This CDR3 spans 13 amino acids. Per germline, CDR1 SGHAT and CDR2 FQDESV (reference sequence). DNA for the CDR3: TGTGCCAGCAGGTCGAAGGGCTACAATGAGCAGTACTTC. Translation gives CASRSKGYNEQYF.

The V call is TRBV7-9, the J call TRBJ1-1, with 7 nucleotides matching TRBD1. The CDR3 sequence is 15 residues long. The germline V gene has CDR1 SEHNR and CDR2 FQNEAQ (reference sequence). The junction had 7 bases not matched to a gene; V was cut back by 5 bases and J by 1 base. CDR3 amino acids: CASSPNQGENTEAFF. The CDR3 region has the DNA TGTGCCAGCAGCCCAAATCAGGGGGAGAACACTGAAGCTTTCTTT.

This clonotype has a handful of counts. V usage is TRBV15 and J usage is TRBJ2-1, with 11 bases identical to TRBD2. CDR1 and CDR2 (germline): LNHNV, YYDKDF (reference sequence). Trimming at V came to 5 bases and at J to 5 bases, leaving 8 bases not matched to a gene. The CDR3 totals 16 residues. CDR3 sequence: CATSPELAGAHNEQFF. Written as DNA, the CDR3 is TGTGCCACCAGCCCCGAACTAGCGGGAGCCCACAATGAGCAGTTCTTC. Combining the CDR3 with reference TRBV15 and TRBJ2-1 gives the whole variable domain DAMVIQNPRYQVTQFGKPVTLSCSQTLNHNVMYWYQQKSSQAPKLLFHYYDKDFNNEADTPDNFQSRRPNTSFCFLDIRSPGLGDTAMYLCATSPELAGAHNEQFFGPGTRLTVL.

This clonotype was seen once. The chain combines TRBV5-1 with TRBJ1-4; the match to TRBD1 covers 7 bases. The V gene end was trimmed by 1 base and the J gene end by 7 bases; junction bases not matched to a gene: 4. The germline V gene has CDR1 SGHRS and CDR2 YFSETQ. The CDR3 is made up of 14 amino acids. CDR3 amino acids: CASSLTGAGEKLFF. Here the CDR3 DNA reads TGCGCCAGCAGCTTGACAGGGGCGGGTGAAAAACTGTTTTTT.

V gene TRBV19 combines with J gene TRBJ2-4, with 10 nucleotides matching TRBD2. Germline lookup yields CDR1 LNHDA and CDR2 SQIVND (reference sequence). V gave up 2 bases and J gave up 9 bases; unmatched junction bases: 7. The CDR3 loop spans 15 amino acids. The CDR3 is CASSILAGEEGIQYF. CDR3 nucleotide sequence: TGTGCCAGTAGTATACTAGCGGGAGAAGAAGGCATTCAGTACTTC.

This chain connects TRBV20-1 to TRBJ2-1; the match to TRBD1 covers 12 bases. V shed 3 bases, J shed 6 bases, and the junction held 3 bases outside the gene matches. The CDR3 is made up of 14 amino acids. CDR1 and CDR2 from the germline V gene are DFQATT and SNEGSKA (reference sequence). The CDR3 loop is CSASPGQGANEQFF. CDR3 in DNA: TGCAGTGCTAGCCCGGGACAGGGGGCCAATGAGCAGTTCTTC.

The table lists this clonotype with a few counts. The chain couples TRBV7-9 to TRBJ2-7; perhaps TRBD2 as D (6 bases). Per germline, CDR1 SEHNR and CDR2 FQNEAQ (reference sequence). Deletions cut 5 bases from V and 7 bases from J, with 21 bases between. The CDR3 runs 15 residues. CDR3 DNA sequence: TGTGCCAGCAGCACCCGGGACTGGTTGCCGGGTGAGCAGTACTTC. Amino acid sequence: CASSTRDWLPGEQYF. Filled out from reference TRBV7-9 and TRBJ2-7, the complete variable domain reads DTGVSQNPRHKITKRGQNVTFRCDPISEHNRLYWYRQTLGQGPEFLTYFQNEAQLEKSRLLSDRFSAERPKGSFSTLEIQRTEQGDSAMYLCASSTRDWLPGEQYFGPGTRLTVT.

The chain employs TRBV20-1 and TRBJ2-1; possibly TRBD1 for D (6 bases). Germline loops: CDR1 DFQATT, CDR2 SNEGSKA (reference sequence). Trimming pared 5 bases from V and 4 bases from J, leaving 24 bases between. This CDR3 spans 17 amino acids. The CDR3 loop reads CSASPPLTGLGYNEQFF. CDR3 in DNA: TGCAGTGCTTCCCCACCCCTGACAGGCCTAGGGTACAATGAGCAGTTCTTC.

This clonotype was counted ten times or more. The chain links TRBV3-1 to TRBJ2-7, with 11 bases matching TRBD2. The CDR3 runs to 15 residues. CDR1 is LGHDT and CDR2 is YNNKEL in the germline V gene (reference sequence). V lost 2 bases to trimming and J lost 7 bases; unmatched junction nucleotides: 7. Here the CDR3 reads CASSQQLAGAEEQYF. As DNA, the CDR3 is TGTGCCAGCAGCCAACAACTAGCGGGAGCCGAAGAGCAGTACTTC.

This chain connects TRBV15 to TRBJ2-4; D perhaps matches TRBD1 (5 bases). With 5 bases removed from V and 7 bases from J, the gap between germline ends came to 12 bases. Germline V CDR1 and CDR2: LNHNV, YYDKDF (reference sequence). The CDR3 contains 13 residues. This CDR3 reads CATSLRDWNIQYF. As DNA, the CDR3 is TGTGCCACCAGCCTCAGGGATTGGAACATTCAGTACTTC.

The chain combines TRBV7-8 with TRBJ2-4, with 8 bases identical to TRBD2. The J call may be mistaken, given a closer DNA end match to TRBJ2-7. CDR3 length: 16 amino acids. The germline V gene has CDR1 SGHVS and CDR2 FQNEAQ. The CDR3: CASSPWEAGVPYEQYF. CDR3 DNA sequence: TGTGCCAGCAGCCCCTGGGAAGCGGGAGTCCCGTACGAGCAGTACTTC.

With respect to this clonotype: A read error is possible here, since a much larger clone lies one base away. V is TRBV29-1 and J is TRBJ1-2; D perhaps matches TRBD1 (5 bases). There are 14 residues in the CDR3. Germline CDR1 is SQVTM and CDR2 is ANQGSEA. V was pared by 4 bases and J by 0 bases, with 12 bases between. Written as DNA, the CDR3 is TGCAGCGTTGCTTTCGGGGCCCCTAACTATGGCTACACCTTC. It is translated as CSVAFGAPNYGYTF.

In this sample, this clonotype turned up a few times. The chain has TRBV5-1 and TRBJ2-3; 7 bases line up with TRBD1. The length of the CDR3 is 15 residues. V shed 0 bases, J shed 6 bases, and the junction held 7 bases outside the gene matches. Germline loops: CDR1 SGHRS, CDR2 YFSETQ. The CDR3, as DNA: TGCGCCAGCAGCTTGGCAGACAGGGCCTCCGATACGCAGTATTTT. Its translation: CASSLADRASDTQYF.

This sequence joins TRBV20-1 and TRBJ2-7; D is uncertain. V lost 3 bases, J lost 12 bases, and 15 bases lay in between. In germline, CDR1 is DFQATT, CDR2 SNEGSKA (reference sequence). The CDR3 length is 11 residues. In nucleotides, the CDR3 is TGCAGTGCTAGGGTCCGCAGCTCACTGTACTTC. It translates to CSARVRSSLYF.

This chain connects TRBV21-1 to TRBJ2-3; whether TRBD1, the table's D call, matches the DNA was not checked. TRBV21-1 is a recognized pseudogene. CDR3 length equals 16 residues. CDR3 sequence reads: CASSKVRARGADTQYF. For the CDR3, the DNA is TGTGCCAGCAGCAAAGTAAGGGCCAGGGGAGCAGATACGCAGTATTTT.

The chain has TRBV28 and TRBJ2-3; the D gene is possibly TRBD1 (5 bases). Trimming shortened V by 6 bases and J by 5 bases, and 18 bases separated the two germline ends. The CDR3 extends over 15 amino acids. CDR1 and CDR2 from the germline V gene are MDHEN and SYDVKM. DNA for the CDR3: TGTGCCAGCAGCGAGGATTTGCAGGGTCGAGATACGCAGTATTTT. Translating it yields CASSEDLQGRDTQYF.

The chain employs TRBV15 and TRBJ2-3; 10 bases are shared with TRBD2. This CDR3 spans 16 amino acids. V gave up 5 bases and J gave up 0 bases; unmatched junction bases: 5. Germline CDR1 reads LNHNV; CDR2 reads YYDKDF (reference sequence). The CDR3 nucleotides read TGTGCCACCAGCCGTAGACTAGCGGGTAGCACAGATACGCAGTATTTT. It yields the protein CATSRRLAGSTDTQYF. The full variable domain, rest sourced from reference TRBV15 and TRBJ2-3, is DAMVIQNPRYQVTQFGKPVTLSCSQTLNHNVMYWYQQKSSQAPKLLFHYYDKDFNNEADTPDNFQSRRPNTSFCFLDIRSPGLGDTAMYLCATSRRLAGSTDTQYFGPGTRLTVL.

This clonotype has a count of ten or more. The J gene is TRBJ2-7, the V gene TRBV29-1; 7 bases are shared with TRBD1. The germline V gene has CDR1 SQVTM and CDR2 ANQGSEA. CDR3 length equals 15 residues. V lost 4 bases to trimming and J lost 2 bases; unmatched junction nucleotides: 11. The CDR3 spells CSVGGSTGTTYEQYF. The CDR3 bases are TGCAGCGTTGGTGGCTCGACAGGGACAACCTACGAGCAGTACTTC.

Only a few counts were recorded for this clonotype. The genes are TRBV18 and TRBJ2-1; D is possibly TRBD2 (6 bases). This CDR3 spans 17 amino acids. Germline V CDR1 and CDR2: KGHSH, LQKENI. With 3 bases removed from V and 6 bases from J, the gap between germline ends came to 21 bases. This CDR3 is CASSPRHSGNFGNEQFF. The DNA of the CDR3 is TGTGCCAGCTCACCCCGGCATAGCGGAAATTTTGGCAATGAGCAGTTCTTC.

The genes are TRBV2 and TRBJ2-7; D not certain. Trimming removed 1 base at V and 0 bases at J, with 7 bases between. The CDR3 loop spans 14 amino acids. Germline V gene sequence: CDR1 SNHLY, CDR2 FYNNEI. The CDR3 region has the DNA TGTGCCAGCAGTGAAGAAGTAAGCTCCTACGAGCAGTACTTC. Protein sequence: CASSEEVSSYEQYF.

This clonotype was seen only a few times. V gene TRBV29-1 combines with J gene TRBJ2-4; TRBD2 matches at 11 bases. The closer fit of TRBJ2-7 to the DNA end suggests the J call may be wrong. The length of the CDR3 is 14 residues. Germline values: CDR1 SQVTM, CDR2 ANQGSEA. DNA for the CDR3: TGCAGCGTTGCTTGGACTAGCGGGCGAGACGAGCAGTACTTC. This sequence encodes CSVAWTSGRDEQYF.

The chain uses TRBV20-1 and TRBJ2-7; perhaps TRBD2 as D (5 bases). The DNA end is more similar to TRBJ2-5, so the J call may be wrong. Germline assignment: CDR1 DFQATT and CDR2 SNEGSKA (reference sequence). The CDR3 loop spans 14 amino acids. The chain's CDR3 is CSARNPERLETQYF. As DNA, the CDR3 is TGCAGTGCTAGAAACCCGGAGCGGTTAGAGACCCAGTACTTC.

V gene TRBV27 combines with J gene TRBJ2-7, with D possibly being TRBD1 (6 bases). The CDR3 contains 16 residues. V lost 3 bases to trimming and J lost 1 base, with 16 bases between them. Germline V gene sequence: CDR1 MNHEY, CDR2 SMNVEV (reference sequence). CDR3 DNA sequence: TGTGCCAGCAGTTTTTCAGGGGTTCCCTCTTCCTACGAGCAGTACTTC. Protein sequence: CASSFSGVPSSYEQYF.

The V call is TRBV4-1, the J call TRBJ2-7; D gene uncertain. Germline CDR1 and CDR2: MGHRA and YSYEKL. Trimming removed 1 base from V and 2 bases from J, with 24 bases in between. This CDR3 has 19 amino acids. The CDR3: CASSQVPHLGRARTYEQYF. Written as DNA, the CDR3 is TGCGCCAGCAGCCAAGTCCCTCACCTTGGGCGAGCTAGAACCTACGAGCAGTACTTC.

The sample holds a few counts of this clonotype. As DNA, the CDR3 is TGTGCCAGCAGCCAGGAACGGACTAGCGGAAACAATGAGCAGTTCTTC. Translating gives CASSQERTSGNNEQFF. V gene TRBV7-6 combines with J gene TRBJ2-1, with 10 positions matching TRBD2. CDR1 is SGHVS, CDR2 FNYEAQ, per germline. CDR3 size: 16 residues. V gave up 5 bases and J gave up 5 bases; unmatched junction bases: 9. Supplemented by reference TRBV7-6 and TRBJ2-1, the full variable domain reads GAGVSQSPRYKVTKRGQDVALRCDPISGHVSLYWYRQALGQGPEFLTYFNYEAQQDKSGLPNDRFSAERPEGSISTLTIQRTEQRDSAMYRCASSQERTSGNNEQFFGPGTRLTVL.

This clonotype was counted a few times. The chain uses TRBV11-2 and TRBJ2-1; D unresolved. The CDR3 contains 12 residues. Germline V gene data show CDR1 as SGHAT and CDR2 as FQNNGV. Trimming stripped 2 bases from V and 8 bases from J, with 7 bases between. The CDR3 loop reads CASSLLVHEQFF. For the CDR3, the DNA is TGTGCCAGCAGCTTACTAGTGCATGAGCAGTTCTTC.

This clonotype was detected many times. The rearrangement links TRBV7-6 to TRBJ2-4; no clear D gene. CDR1 and CDR2 (germline): SGHVS, FNYEAQ. Between the trimmed V and J ends, which lost 0 bases and 3 bases, there was a span of 15 bases. The CDR3 has 17 residues. The CDR3 DNA reads as TGTGCCAGCAGCTTAGCCCGGTATGAGTTCGACAAAAACATTCAGTACTTC. The encoded protein is CASSLARYEFDKNIQYF. The entire variable domain, with the rest obtained from reference TRBV7-6 and TRBJ2-4, is as follows: GAGVSQSPRYKVTKRGQDVALRCDPISGHVSLYWYRQALGQGPEFLTYFNYEAQQDKSGLPNDRFSAERPEGSISTLTIQRTEQRDSAMYRCASSLARYEFDKNIQYFGAGTRLSVL.

This clonotype has only a few counts. The gene calls are TRBV30 and TRBJ2-7; possible D gene TRBD1, 6 bases. The CDR3 extends over 13 amino acids. The ends were cut back, 6 bases at V and 3 bases at J, with 15 bases in the middle. Germline V gene lookup returns CDR1 GTSNPN and CDR2 SVGIG (reference sequence). CDR3 sequence reads: CACTRGRGYEQYF. CDR3 bases: TGTGCCTGCACTAGGGGCAGGGGCTACGAGCAGTACTTC.

This clonotype was seen more than once but under ten times. This chain links TRBV6-1 with TRBJ2-6; D unresolved. The V gene's germline CDR1 is MNHNS and CDR2 SASEGT. The CDR3 consists of 18 residues. Trimming cost V 6 bases and J 0 bases, with 18 bases left between them. The CDR3 region is CASSQGSQSNSGANVLTF. The CDR3, as DNA: TGTGCCAGCAGCCAAGGATCACAGTCCAACTCTGGGGCCAACGTCCTGACTTTC.

This clonotype turned up a few times. This chain joins TRBV28 and TRBJ2-5, with 9 bases matching TRBD2. CDR1 and CDR2 (germline): MDHEN, SYDVKM. This CDR3 is built from 12 residues. The ends lost 6 bases at V and 6 bases at J; junction bases unmatched: 2. CDR3 in DNA: TGTGCCAGCAGCCTAGCGGGAAAGACCCAGTACTTC. Its translation is CASSLAGKTQYF.